Listed below are T cell receptor beta chains from one sample, sequenced in a study of cytomegalovirus exposure and HLA in healthy donors. TCRdb keeps only in-frame clones here, not all; method: immunoSEQ multiplex PCR. In the table there are about 200,000 clones, 75% to 80% of which are singletons. The sequenced sample consisted of PBMCs. The receptors come from a male donor in good health and CMV-seronegative. CDR3s include the opening cysteine and the closing phenylalanine or tryptophan. D genes are given only for firm matches. Rows may omit the clone size; those that give it use once, few, many or a size class.

d_gene: .
j_gene: TRBJ1-5
v_gene: TRBV27
abundance: .
len: 13
CDR3nt: TGTGCCAGCAGTCCCACAGGGACTCAGCCCCAGCATTTT
CDR3aa: CASSPTGTQPQHF

d_gene: TRBD1
j_gene: TRBJ1-6
v_gene: TRBV7-9
abundance: .
len: 14
CDR3nt: TGTGCCAGCAGCTTGACAGGGCGTCCGTCACCCCTCCACTTT
CDR3aa: CASSLTGRPSPLHF

d_gene: .
j_gene: TRBJ2-7
v_gene: TRBV6-1
abundance: .
len: 12
CDR3nt: TGTGCCAGCGGGGCGGCAAACTACGAGCAGTACTTC
CDR3aa: CASGAANYEQYF

d_gene: TRBD1
j_gene: TRBJ1-4
v_gene: TRBV27
abundance: once
len: 15
CDR3nt: TGTGCCAGCAAACCAGGGGGCACAACTAATGAAAAACTGTTTTTT
CDR3aa: CASKPGGTTNEKLFF

d_gene: .
j_gene: TRBJ2-1
v_gene: TRBV7-7
abundance: .
len: 13
CDR3nt: TGTGCCAGCAGCCGTTCCAGGGATTATGAGCAGTTCTTC
CDR3aa: CASSRSRDYEQFF

d_gene: .
j_gene: TRBJ2-7
v_gene: TRBV5-1
abundance: .
len: 12
CDR3nt: TGCGCCAGCAGCTTGGTCTTCTACGAGCAGTACTTC
CDR3aa: CASSLVFYEQYF

d_gene: TRBD2
j_gene: TRBJ2-1
v_gene: TRBV9
abundance: few
len: 15
CDR3nt: TGTGCCAGCAGCGTAGTAGCGGGACTCTTCAATGAGCAGTTCTTC
CDR3aa: CASSVVAGLFNEQFF

d_gene: .
j_gene: TRBJ2-7
v_gene: TRBV4-1
abundance: .
len: 16
CDR3nt: TGCGCCAGCAGCCAGGAGGGATTCCACCCCTCCTACGAGCAGTACTTC
CDR3aa: CASSQEGFHPSYEQYF

d_gene: TRBD1
j_gene: TRBJ1-2
v_gene: TRBV5-1
abundance: .
len: 18
CDR3nt: TGCGCCAGCAGCTCACTCCGGGACAGGGGTATAGTTGACTATGGCTACACCTTC
CDR3aa: CASSSLRDRGIVDYGYTF

d_gene: TRBD1
j_gene: TRBJ1-2
v_gene: TRBV25-1
abundance: .
len: 14
CDR3nt: TGTGCCACCGCCGGGACAGGCAAAACGGGTGGCTACACCTTC
CDR3aa: CATAGTGKTGGYTF

d_gene: .
j_gene: TRBJ2-7
v_gene: TRBV5-6
abundance: .
len: 16
CDR3nt: TGTGCCAGCAGCTTTAATCCCGACTCCAGCTCCTACGAGCAGTACTTC
CDR3aa: CASSFNPDSSSYEQYF

d_gene: .
j_gene: TRBJ1-5
v_gene: TRBV21-1
abundance: .
len: 16
CDR3nt: TGTGCCAGCAGCCCCCTGAGGGGGCTGCGCAATCAGCCCCAGCATTTT
CDR3aa: CASSPLRGLRNQPQHF

d_gene: .
j_gene: TRBJ2-1
v_gene: TRBV9
abundance: .
len: 17
CDR3nt: TGTGCCAGCAGCTCCCTCAGGGTTCTAGGAGGGCGGAATGAGCAGTTCTTC
CDR3aa: CASSSLRVLGGRNEQFF

d_gene: .
j_gene: TRBJ2-3
v_gene: TRBV5-1
abundance: .
len: 12
CDR3nt: TGCGCCAGCAGCTTCAGCGGAGATACGCAGTATTTT
CDR3aa: CASSFSGDTQYF

d_gene: .
j_gene: TRBJ1-6
v_gene: TRBV6-6
abundance: .
len: 14
CDR3nt: TGTGCCAGCAGTTTCGCGCCAGGGGCCTCACCCCTCCACTTT
CDR3aa: CASSFAPGASPLHF

d_gene: TRBD1
j_gene: TRBJ2-7
v_gene: TRBV12-5
abundance: once
len: 13
CDR3nt: TGTGCTCCCCGGACAGGGAAAACCTACGAGCAGTACTTC
CDR3aa: CAPRTGKTYEQYF

d_gene: TRBD1
j_gene: TRBJ1-3
v_gene: TRBV11-2
abundance: .
len: 18
CDR3nt: TGTGCCAGCAGCTTAGTAACAGGGGGCCTGAGCTCTGGAAACACCATATATTTT
CDR3aa: CASSLVTGGLSSGNTIYF

d_gene: TRBD1
j_gene: TRBJ2-2
v_gene: TRBV27
abundance: .
len: 15
CDR3nt: TGTGCCAGCAGTTTCGGACAGGGAGTTACCGGGGAGCTGTTTTTT
CDR3aa: CASSFGQGVTGELFF

d_gene: .
j_gene: TRBJ2-7
v_gene: TRBV5-1
abundance: .
len: 16
CDR3nt: TGCGCCAGCAGCTTGGATTCCGGGACTTGGATCTACGAGCAGTACTTC
CDR3aa: CASSLDSGTWIYEQYF

d_gene: .
j_gene: TRBJ1-5
v_gene: TRBV7-9
abundance: .
len: 13
CDR3nt: TGTGCCACCCAGACACTTAGCAATCAGCCCCAGCATTTT
CDR3aa: CATQTLSNQPQHF

d_gene: .
j_gene: TRBJ1-2
v_gene: TRBV20-1
abundance: once
len: 11
CDR3nt: TGCAGTGCTAGTCACGGACTTGGCTACACCTTC
CDR3aa: CSASHGLGYTF

d_gene: .
j_gene: TRBJ2-1
v_gene: TRBV7-9
abundance: .
len: 16
CDR3nt: TGTGCCAGCAGCTTAGGCGCCAGGGCTTCCTACAATGAGCAGTTCTTC
CDR3aa: CASSLGARASYNEQFF

d_gene: TRBD1
j_gene: TRBJ1-6
v_gene: TRBV5-1
abundance: .
len: 20
CDR3nt: TGCGCCAGCAGCTTGGAGGCCAGGGGGGCCTTGAGCTCCTATAATTCACCCCTCCACTTT
CDR3aa: CASSLEARGALSSYNSPLHF

d_gene: TRBD2
j_gene: TRBJ2-1
v_gene: TRBV28
abundance: few
len: 14
CDR3nt: TGTGCCAGCAGTTTTGGACGGGAGGGCAATGAGCAGTTCTTC
CDR3aa: CASSFGREGNEQFF

d_gene: TRBD1
j_gene: TRBJ2-5
v_gene: TRBV11-2
abundance: .
len: 17
CDR3nt: TGTGCCAGCAGCCTCGCAACCGGGACAGGGGTTCAAGAGACCCAGTACTTC
CDR3aa: CASSLATGTGVQETQYF

d_gene: TRBD2
j_gene: TRBJ2-5
v_gene: TRBV9
abundance: .
len: 16
CDR3nt: TGTGCCAGCAGCGTAGCTAGGACTAGCGTGGGAGAGACCCAGTACTTC
CDR3aa: CASSVARTSVGETQYF

d_gene: TRBD2
j_gene: TRBJ2-7
v_gene: TRBV5-1
abundance: .
len: 16
CDR3nt: TGCGCCAGCAGCCCGAGGACTAGCGGGAGCTCCTACGAGCAGTACTTC
CDR3aa: CASSPRTSGSSYEQYF